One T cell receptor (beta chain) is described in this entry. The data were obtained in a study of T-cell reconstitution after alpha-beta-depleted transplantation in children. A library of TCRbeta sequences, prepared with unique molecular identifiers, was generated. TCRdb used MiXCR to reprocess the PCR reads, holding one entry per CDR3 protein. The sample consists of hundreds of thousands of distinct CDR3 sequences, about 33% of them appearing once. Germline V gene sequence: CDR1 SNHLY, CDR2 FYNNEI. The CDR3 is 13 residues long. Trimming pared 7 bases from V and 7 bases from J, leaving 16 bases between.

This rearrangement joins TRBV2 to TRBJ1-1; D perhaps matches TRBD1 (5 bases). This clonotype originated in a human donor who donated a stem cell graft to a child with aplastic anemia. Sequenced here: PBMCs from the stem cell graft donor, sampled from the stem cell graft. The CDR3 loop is CASIGGFKNEAFF. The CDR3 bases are TGTGCCAGCATTGGGGGTTTCAAGAATGAAGCTTTCTTT.